Listed below are T cell receptor beta chains from one sample, sequenced in a study of CD8 T cells in ankylosing spondylitis. TCRdb passed the 5' RACE reads through MiXCR, listing each CDR3 protein once. The table lists around 430,000 distinct CDR3 sequences, 15% to 20% of them singletons. Specimen: blood, either unsorted or a sorted T cell fraction (not recorded which). Receptors were obtained from a male donor with ankylosing spondylitis. The CDR3 runs from the conserved cysteine through the conserved F or W. The D gene is left open where the match is weak. Expanded clones get a size class; other rows say once, few or many, or leave the size out.

D | J | size | V | DNA | CDR3
TRBD1 | TRBJ1-1 | . | TRBV20-1 | TGCAGTGCTCCCCGGACAGGGGGCGCCTTGGCGATGAACACTGAAGCTTTCTTT | CSAPRTGGALAMNTEAFF
. | TRBJ1-6 | . | TRBV7-9 | TGTGCCAGCAGCTTAAAAGAGAACTCACCCCTCCACTTT | CASSLKENSPLHF
. | TRBJ1-1 | . | TRBV5-1 | TGCGCCAGCAGCTTCAAACAAACCACTGAAGCTTTCTTT | CASSFKQTTEAFF
. | TRBJ2-3 | few | TRBV5-6 | TGTGCCAGCAGCCCTACAGGTCGGGGCACAGATACGCAGTATTTT | CASSPTGRGTDTQYF
. | TRBJ1-2 | . | TRBV6-7 | TGTGCCAGCAGTTACTCGAGGGTAGAAAATCGGGGCTACACCTTC | CASSYSRVENRGYTF
. | TRBJ2-1 | few | TRBV2 | TGTGCCAGCAGCGCCCTCGGGGGCCTTAACAATGAGCAGTTCTTC | CASSALGGLNNEQFF
. | TRBJ2-5 | many | TRBV12-3/TRBV12-4 | TGTGCCAGCAACATCGGGTCCGTCGTGACCCAGTACTTC | CASNIGSVVTQYF
TRBD1 | TRBJ2-7 | few | TRBV19 | TGTGCCAGTAGTATGCCGGGACAGGGCTACGAGCAGTACTTC | CASSMPGQGYEQYF
TRBD2 | TRBJ2-7 | few | TRBV5-1 | TGCGCCAGCAGCTTTTCTAGCGGCAACTCCTACGAGCAGTACTTC | CASSFSSGNSYEQYF
TRBD2 | TRBJ2-1 | . | TRBV30 | TGTGCCTGGAAGCGGGAAGCCTACAATGAGCAGTTCTTC | CAWKREAYNEQFF